Described below is a single TCR beta chain sequence and its context. Its antigen is not identified. The source of the sample is a study of CD8+ T cells in alopecia areata. Noted treatment: oral pan-JAK inhibitor, 5-10 mg twice daily. Following RNA extraction, reverse transcription yielded cDNA that acted as the sequencing template. Profiling relied on immunoSEQ multiplex PCR, and the TCRdb table lists in-frame clones only, not all of them. The sample has about 200,000 clones; 55% to 70% are singletons. Overall study results and limits: Tofacitinib significantly decreased scalp clonality and expanded CD8+ clones among top 100. Alopecia totalis/universalis scalp especially showed more expanded CD8+ clones than normal scalp.

The CDR3 is 15 amino acids. CDR1 and CDR2 (germline): GTSNPN, SVGIG (reference sequence). V gave up 2 bases and J gave up 4 bases; unmatched junction bases: 5. The chain joins TRBV30 to TRBJ1-3, with TRBD1 matching 10 bases. The sequence derives from a human donor with alopecia areata. The sequenced sample was CD4+ T cells sorted from blood, obtained at week 24, from a patient treated with tofacitinib. The CDR3 sequence: CAWSSGQGRGNTIYF. CDR3 nucleotide sequence: TGTGCCTGGAGTTCGGGACAGGGGAGAGGAAACACCATATATTTT.